This T cell receptor beta chain appears in the sequencing data of a study of cytomegalovirus exposure and HLA in healthy donors. General study points: A later analysis found common viral pathogens apparently linked to several of the most significant clusters.

The PCR employed 60 Vbeta primers together with 13 Jbeta primers. Sequenced by immunoSEQ multiplex PCR; TCRdb stores in-frame clones only, minus some. The table records 150,000 to 200,000 clones, 82% of them present only once. Comments on this clone: What it recognizes is unknown.

This CDR3 region has 17 residues. The V and J ends lost 0 bases and 1 base, in that order; junction bases with no gene match: 2. The germline CDR1 and CDR2 sequences are SGHNT and YYREEE (reference sequence). Every donor was a healthy person donating bone marrow. The sequencing input was PBMCs. This receptor was taken from a boy aged 2-9 years in good health and CMV-seronegative. V is TRBV5-4 and J is TRBJ2-3; 13 bases fit TRBD2. The CDR3 DNA is TGTGCCAGCAGCTTGGGACTAGCGGGGGGCCGCACAGATACGCAGTATTTT. The encoded protein is CASSLGLAGGRTDTQYF.